The 11 T cell receptor beta chains presented below share a single source sample, sequenced in a study of T cells in Graves' hyperthyroidism and ophthalmopathy. Researchers took RNA transcripts and amplified the TCR beta CDR3 regions from them. TCR CDR3 regions were first amplified by RT-PCR with HTBI primers. TCRdb redid the calling of the multiplex PCR reads with MiXCR, one entry per CDR3 protein. The sample carries about half a million distinct CDR3 sequences, roughly 20% recorded once. The sequencing input was blood. These receptors all come from a man younger than 35 with Graves' hyperthyroidism.

The rearrangement uses TRBV28 and TRBJ2-7; D not certain. There are 14 residues in the CDR3. Between the trimmed V and J ends, which lost 3 bases and 1 base, there was a span of 10 bases. Germline V lookup: CDR1 MDHEN, CDR2 SYDVKM. CDR3 region: CASSFGELSYEQYF. As DNA, the CDR3 is TGTGCCAGCAGTTTTGGGGAACTTTCCTACGAGCAGTACTTC. The variable domain in full, with the rest retrieved from reference TRBV28 and TRBJ2-7, is DVKVTQSSRYLVKRTGEKVFLECVQDMDHENMFWYRQDPGLGLRLIYFSYDVKMKEKGDIPEGYSVSREKKERFSLILESASTNQTSMYLCASSFGELSYEQYFGPGTRLTVT.

This clonotype was counted only a few times. The chain carries TRBV7-9 and TRBJ2-5, with TRBD2 matching 10 bases. This CDR3 is 15 amino acids long. CDR1 is SEHNR, CDR2 FQNEAQ, per germline (reference sequence). V shed 8 bases, J shed 5 bases, and the junction held 11 bases outside the gene matches. The CDR3 nucleotides are TGTGCCAGCGACCAAGCGGGGGGGCCCGTCGAGACCCAGTACTTC. Its translation is CASDQAGGPVETQYF.

This clonotype was seen repeatedly, ten times or more. The rearrangement links TRBV6-1 to TRBJ1-5; D ambiguous. The CDR3 runs to 16 residues. Germline CDR1 and CDR2: MNHNS and SASEGT. Trimming removed 5 bases from V and 1 base from J, with 15 bases in between. Written as DNA, the CDR3 is TGTGCCAGCAGTAGAGACCCCGTAGGGAGCAATCAGCCCCAGCATTTT. Translated: CASSRDPVGSNQPQHF.

This clonotype was seen at least ten times. The J gene is TRBJ2-2, the V gene TRBV12-3 or TRBV12-4; TRBD1 aligns across 7 bases. Germline trimming cut 7 bases from V and 1 base from J; bases unmatched to any gene: 6. The CDR3 is 15 residues long. The CDR3 loop reads CASTFGTENTGELFF. CDR3 bases: TGTGCCAGCACCTTCGGGACAGAGAACACCGGGGAGCTGTTTTTT.

The chain couples TRBV19 to TRBJ2-4; 7 nucleotides agree with TRBD1. Germline loops: CDR1 LNHDA, CDR2 SQIVND (reference sequence). V lost 5 bases, J lost 8 bases, and 9 bases stayed unmatched. This CDR3 contains 14 residues. CDR3 coding DNA: TGTGCCAGTAGTCCGGGGACAGCAGCGGACATTCAGTACTTC. Amino acid sequence: CASSPGTAADIQYF. Using reference TRBV19 and TRBJ2-4 for the parts outside the CDR3, the full variable domain is DGGITQSPKYLFRKEGQNVTLSCEQNLNHDAMYWYRQDPGQGLRLIYYSQIVNDFQKGDIAEGYSVSREKKESFPLTVTSAQKNPTAFYLCASSPGTAADIQYFGAGTRLSVL.

In its sample, this clonotype was seen many times. The chain couples TRBV27 to TRBJ1-5; no reliable D call. V was trimmed by 0 bases and J by 5 bases, leaving 5 bases between them. CDR1 and CDR2 (germline): MNHEY, SMNVEV (reference sequence). The CDR3 covers 13 residues. The CDR3 is CASSLSGDQPQHF. Here the CDR3 DNA reads TGTGCCAGCAGTTTATCAGGCGATCAGCCCCAGCATTTT.

This clonotype was counted ten times or more. The chain employs TRBV30 and TRBJ1-2, with 8 bases matching TRBD1. The trim removed 7 bases at V and 4 bases at J, leaving 8 bases unmatched. The germline V gene has CDR1 GTSNPN and CDR2 SVGIG (reference sequence). The CDR3 consists of 13 residues. This chain's CDR3 is CALTGGSGYGYTF. Here the CDR3 DNA reads TGTGCCTTAACAGGGGGGTCGGGCTATGGCTACACCTTC.

This clonotype has more than one count but fewer than ten. The chain recombines TRBV2 with TRBJ2-3, with TRBD2 identical over 9 bases. Germline V gene lookup returns CDR1 SNHLY and CDR2 FYNNEI. Trimming removed 7 bases from V and 6 bases from J; junction bases left unmatched: 11. This CDR3 is 15 amino acids long. The CDR3 bases are TGTGCCAGCAAAGTAGCGGGGGCCTCCCGGGATACGCAGTATTTT. It is translated as CASKVAGASRDTQYF.

This clonotype came up many times. The chain links TRBV24-1 to TRBJ1-1; TRBD1 agrees at 10 bases. From germline, CDR1 is KGHDR and CDR2 SFDVKD. The CDR3 length is 14 residues. V gave up 4 bases and J gave up 8 bases; unmatched junction bases: 6. CDR3 in DNA: TGTGCCACCAGTGACGCCGGGACAGGGGACGAAGCTTTCTTT. Protein: CATSDAGTGDEAFF.

This clonotype has a handful of counts. The rearrangement links TRBV5-1 to TRBJ1-1; D is possibly TRBD1 (5 bases). The V and J ends lost 5 bases and 0 bases respectively, with 20 bases between them. This CDR3 has 17 amino acids. Germline V gene sequence: CDR1 SGHRS, CDR2 YFSETQ. CDR3 DNA sequence: TGCGCCAGCAGTCCCAGGGTGGATAAAGATTTGAACACTGAAGCTTTCTTT. Its protein is CASSPRVDKDLNTEAFF.

In this sample, this clonotype turned up a few times. J is TRBJ2-2 and V is TRBV7-8, with 8 bases matching TRBD1. CDR1 and CDR2 from the germline V gene are SGHVS and FQNEAQ. The CDR3 spans 14 residues. With V trimmed by 3 bases and J by 5 bases, 2 bases remained unmatched. The CDR3 nucleotides read TGTGCCAGCAGCTTTCAGGGGGCAACCGGGGAGCTGTTTTTT. Translating it yields CASSFQGATGELFF.